Shown below are 10 T cell receptor beta chains from a single sample sequenced in a study of blood T cell repertoires in COVID-19. Only in-frame clones appear in the TCRdb table, and some are missing; sequencing was by immunoSEQ multiplex PCR. The sample holds about 67,000 clones, 70% to 90% seen once. Specimen: peripheral blood. The receptor source for this set is a woman aged 55 to 70 with acute or convalescent COVID-19.

The CDR3 reads CASSKDRTGNTIYF. CDR3 sequence (DNA): TGTGCCAGCAGCAAGGACAGAACTGGAAACACCATATATTTT. The chain is built from TRBV5-4 and TRBJ1-3, with TRBD1 as a possible D gene (6 bases). CDR1 and CDR2 from the germline V gene are SGHNT and YYREEE (reference sequence). V shed 4 bases and J shed 2 bases, with 10 bases lying between them. The CDR3 has 14 amino acids.

The rearrangement uses TRBV11-2 and TRBJ2-1; D call uncertain. The germline V gene has CDR1 SGHAT and CDR2 FQNNGV. The CDR3 extends over 12 amino acids. Trimming cost V 7 bases and J 6 bases, with 10 bases left between them. The CDR3 loop is CASTHIFNEQFF. In DNA, the CDR3 is TGTGCCAGCACTCACATCTTCAATGAGCAGTTCTTC.

The chain recombines TRBV5-1 with TRBJ1-4; TRBD1 aligns across 9 bases. The CDR3 loop spans 14 amino acids. CDR1 is SGHRS, CDR2 YFSETQ, per germline. The junction had 3 bases not matched to a gene; V was cut back by 4 bases and J by 5 bases. The CDR3 DNA sequence: TGCGCCAGCAGCGGCGGGACAGGGAATGAAAAACTGTTTTTT. This codes for CASSGGTGNEKLFF.

This clone was seen once. This rearrangement joins TRBV5-1 to TRBJ1-2; no clear D. The CDR3 covers 14 residues. Trimming removed 4 bases from V and 2 bases from J, with 12 bases in between. Germline V CDR1 and CDR2: SGHRS, YFSETQ. CDR3 amino acids: CASSPDIENYGYTF. In DNA form, the CDR3 reads TGCGCCAGCAGCCCAGACATAGAGAACTATGGCTACACCTTC.

The chain is built from TRBV11-2 and TRBJ2-2; 8 nucleotides align to TRBD2. This CDR3 comprises 17 residues. J gave up 4 bases and V 6 bases, and 13 bases lay outside the gene matches. Per the germline V gene, CDR1 is SGHAT and CDR2 is FQNNGV. The CDR3 DNA sequence: TGTGCCAGCAGACAGGGAGGACTAGCTTCGTTCACCGGGGAGCTGTTTTTT. Protein sequence: CASRQGGLASFTGELFF. The full variable domain, its missing parts supplied by reference TRBV11-2 and TRBJ2-2, is EAGVAQSPRYKIIEKRQSVAFWCNPISGHATLYWYQQILGQGPKLLIQFQNNGVVDDSQLPKDRFSAERLKGVDSTLKIQPAKLEDSAVYLCASRQGGLASFTGELFFGEGSRLTVL.

This clone showed up just once. The chain links TRBV19 to TRBJ2-2; 12 nucleotides agree with TRBD2. Trimming cost V 5 bases and J 0 bases; bases outside gene matches: 4. Germline lookup yields CDR1 LNHDA and CDR2 SQIVND (reference sequence). This CDR3 comprises 17 residues. The CDR3 nucleotides read TGTGCCAGTAGTCTGAGGACTAGCGGGGCGAACACCGGGGAGCTGTTTTTT. Its translation: CASSLRTSGANTGELFF.

The J gene is TRBJ2-5, the V gene TRBV5-1; 9 bases match TRBD1. V lost 4 bases to trimming and J lost 1 base; unmatched junction nucleotides: 8. Germline V gene data show CDR1 as SGHRS and CDR2 as YFSETQ. CDR3 length: 16 amino acids. The chain's CDR3 is CASSVSPGQGQETQYF. In DNA form, the CDR3 reads TGCGCCAGCAGCGTGTCCCCGGGACAGGGCCAAGAGACCCAGTACTTC.

The rearrangement joins TRBV11-2 to TRBJ2-2; possible D gene TRBD1, 6 bases. This CDR3 is 16 amino acids long. Germline assignment: CDR1 SGHAT and CDR2 FQNNGV. The V end lost 2 bases, the J end lost 5 bases, and 15 bases lay between the germline ends. For the CDR3, the DNA is TGTGCCAGCAGCTTACCAACAGGGATTTCAACCGGGGAGCTGTTTTTT. It is translated as CASSLPTGISTGELFF.

The V and J genes are TRBV18 and TRBJ2-5; D is possibly TRBD1 (6 bases). The CDR3 totals 14 residues. V dropped 1 base and J dropped 3 bases, with 9 bases sitting between them. Germline V lookup: CDR1 KGHSH, CDR2 LQKENI. The DNA for the CDR3 is TGTGCCAGCTCACCACTAGGGGGTGAAGAGACCCAGTACTTC. It yields the protein CASSPLGGEETQYF.

The chain uses TRBV3-1 (or the pseudogene TRBV3-2) and TRBJ2-3; 9 bases match TRBD2. This CDR3 region has 16 residues. Germline-derived CDR1 and CDR2 are LGHDT and YNNKEL (reference sequence). The junction had 8 bases not matched to a gene; V was cut back by 5 bases and J by 2 bases. Here the CDR3 DNA reads TGTGCCAGCAGCGAAGGGTCTAGCGGGGCCACAGATACGCAGTATTTT. It yields the protein CASSEGSSGATDTQYF.